This TCR beta chain was observed in a study of T cells after yellow fever vaccination. Concerning this clonotype itself: What it recognizes is unknown.

Notes on the study in general: Repertoires obtained by FACS sorting could include abundant clonotypes that entered as contaminants from the bulk population.

TCRdb recomputed calls from the 5' RACE reads with MiXCR, one row per CDR3 protein. The sample has a few hundred thousand distinct CDR3 sequences; 8.1% are singletons. This sample comprised PBMCs, obtained around 45 days after the first yellow fever vaccination. The sequence derives from a man between 18 and 29 years old who received the YFV17D yellow fever vaccine.

The CDR3 bases are TGTGCCAGCAGTGGGGGGGGCCACGAGCAGTTCTTC. It encodes CASSGGGHEQFF. The chain uses TRBV11-3 and TRBJ2-1; TRBD2 might be the D (7 bases). The CDR3 sequence is 12 residues long. Germline V gene sequence: CDR1 SGHNT, CDR2 YENEEA. Trimming stripped 6 bases from V and 10 bases from J, with 13 bases between.